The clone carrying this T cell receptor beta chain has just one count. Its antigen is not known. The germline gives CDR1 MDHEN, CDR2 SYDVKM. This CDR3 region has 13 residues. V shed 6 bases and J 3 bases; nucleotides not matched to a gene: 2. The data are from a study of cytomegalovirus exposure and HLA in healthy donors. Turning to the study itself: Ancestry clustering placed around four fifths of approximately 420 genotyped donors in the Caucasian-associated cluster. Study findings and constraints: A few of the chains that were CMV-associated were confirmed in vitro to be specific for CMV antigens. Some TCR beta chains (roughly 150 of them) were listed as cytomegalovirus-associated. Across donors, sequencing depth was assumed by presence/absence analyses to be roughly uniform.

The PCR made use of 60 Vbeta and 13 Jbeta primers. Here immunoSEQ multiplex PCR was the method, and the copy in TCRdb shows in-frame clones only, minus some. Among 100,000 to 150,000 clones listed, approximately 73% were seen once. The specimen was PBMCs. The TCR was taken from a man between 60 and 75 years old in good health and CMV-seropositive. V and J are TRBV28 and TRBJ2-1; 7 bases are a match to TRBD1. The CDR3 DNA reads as TGTGCCAGCAGCACAGGGGTCTACAATGAGCAGTTCTTC. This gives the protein CASSTGVYNEQFF.